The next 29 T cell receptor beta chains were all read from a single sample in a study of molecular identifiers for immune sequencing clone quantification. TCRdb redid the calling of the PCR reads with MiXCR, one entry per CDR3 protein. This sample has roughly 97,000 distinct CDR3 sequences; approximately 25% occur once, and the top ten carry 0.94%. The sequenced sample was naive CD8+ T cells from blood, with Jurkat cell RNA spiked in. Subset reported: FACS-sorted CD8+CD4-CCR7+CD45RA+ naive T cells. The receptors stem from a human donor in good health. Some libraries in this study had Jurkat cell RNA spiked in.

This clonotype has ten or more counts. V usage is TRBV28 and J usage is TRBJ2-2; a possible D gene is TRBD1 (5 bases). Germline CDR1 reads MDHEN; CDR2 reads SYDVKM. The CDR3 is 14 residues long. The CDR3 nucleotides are TGTGCAGAAGGGGCAGGGAAGGACACCGGGGAGCTGTTTTTT. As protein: CAEGAGKDTGELFF.

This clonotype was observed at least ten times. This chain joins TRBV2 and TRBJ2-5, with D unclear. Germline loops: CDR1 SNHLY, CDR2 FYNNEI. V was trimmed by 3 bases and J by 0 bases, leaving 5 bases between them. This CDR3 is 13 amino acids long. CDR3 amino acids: CASSDWNQETQYF. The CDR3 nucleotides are TGTGCCAGCAGTGATTGGAACCAAGAGACCCAGTACTTC.

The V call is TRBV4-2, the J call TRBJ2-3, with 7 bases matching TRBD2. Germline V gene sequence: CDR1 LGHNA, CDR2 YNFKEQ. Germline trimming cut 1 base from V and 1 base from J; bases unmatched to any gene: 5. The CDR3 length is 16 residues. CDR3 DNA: TGTGCCAGCAGCCAAGGGAGTCTAGCGGGCACAGATACGCAGTATTTT. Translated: CASSQGSLAGTDTQYF.

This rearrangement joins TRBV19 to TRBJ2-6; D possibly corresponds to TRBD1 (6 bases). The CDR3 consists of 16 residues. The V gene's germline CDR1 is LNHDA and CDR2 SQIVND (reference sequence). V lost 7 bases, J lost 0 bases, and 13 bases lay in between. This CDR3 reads CASTGEHYSGANVLTF. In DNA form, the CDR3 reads TGTGCCAGTACAGGGGAACACTACTCTGGGGCCAACGTCCTGACTTTC.

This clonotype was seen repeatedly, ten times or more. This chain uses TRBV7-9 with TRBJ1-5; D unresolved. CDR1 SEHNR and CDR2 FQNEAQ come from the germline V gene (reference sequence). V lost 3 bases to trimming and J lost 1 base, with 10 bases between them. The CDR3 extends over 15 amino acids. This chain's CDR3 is CASSLESLSNQPQHF. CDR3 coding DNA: TGTGCCAGCAGCTTGGAGTCACTAAGCAATCAGCCCCAGCATTTT. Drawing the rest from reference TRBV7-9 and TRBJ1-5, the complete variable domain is DTGVSQNPRHKITKRGQNVTFRCDPISEHNRLYWYRQTLGQGPEFLTYFQNEAQLEKSRLLSDRFSAERPKGSFSTLEIQRTEQGDSAMYLCASSLESLSNQPQHFGDGTRLSIL.

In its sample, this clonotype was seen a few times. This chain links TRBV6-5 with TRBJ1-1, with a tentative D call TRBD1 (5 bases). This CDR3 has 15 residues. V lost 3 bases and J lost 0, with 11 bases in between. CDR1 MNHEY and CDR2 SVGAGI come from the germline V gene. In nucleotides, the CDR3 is TGTGCCAGCAGTTATACGACAGAGTTGAACACTGAAGCTTTCTTT. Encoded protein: CASSYTTELNTEAFF.

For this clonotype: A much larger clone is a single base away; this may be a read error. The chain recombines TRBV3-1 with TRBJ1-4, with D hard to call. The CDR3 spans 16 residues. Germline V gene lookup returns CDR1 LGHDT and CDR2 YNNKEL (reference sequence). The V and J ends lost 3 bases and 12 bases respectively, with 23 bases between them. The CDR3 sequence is CASSQDLPGFAEELFF. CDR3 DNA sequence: TGTGCCAGCAGCCAGGACCTGCCGGGTTTCGCGGAAGAACTGTTTTTT.

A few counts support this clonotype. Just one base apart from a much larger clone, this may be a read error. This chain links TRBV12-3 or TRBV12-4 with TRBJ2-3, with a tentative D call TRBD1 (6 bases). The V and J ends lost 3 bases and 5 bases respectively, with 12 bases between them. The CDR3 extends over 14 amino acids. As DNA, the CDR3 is TGTGCCAGCAGTTTTCAGGGGTGGGTAGATACGCAGTATTTT. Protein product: CASSFQGWVDTQYF.

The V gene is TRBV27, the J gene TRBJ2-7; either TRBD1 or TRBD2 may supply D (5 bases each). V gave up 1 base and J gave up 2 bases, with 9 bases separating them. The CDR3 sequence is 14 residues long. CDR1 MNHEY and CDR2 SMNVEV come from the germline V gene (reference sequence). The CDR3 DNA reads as TGTGCCAGCAGTTTATGGTGGGACCCCTACGAGCAGTACTTC. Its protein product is CASSLWWDPYEQYF.

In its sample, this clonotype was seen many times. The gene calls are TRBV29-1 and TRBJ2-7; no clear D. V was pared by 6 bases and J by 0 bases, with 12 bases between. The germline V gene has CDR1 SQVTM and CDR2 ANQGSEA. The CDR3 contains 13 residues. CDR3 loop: CSVSDTSSYEQYF. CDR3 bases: TGCAGCGTCTCCGACACCAGCTCCTACGAGCAGTACTTC.

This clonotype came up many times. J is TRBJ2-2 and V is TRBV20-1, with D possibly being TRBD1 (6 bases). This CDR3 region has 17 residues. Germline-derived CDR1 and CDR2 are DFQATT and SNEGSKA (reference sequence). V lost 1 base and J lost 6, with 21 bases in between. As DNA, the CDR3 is TGCAGTGCTAGAGCACCATTCAGGACAGCCTGGGCCGGGGAGCTGTTTTTT. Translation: CSARAPFRTAWAGELFF.

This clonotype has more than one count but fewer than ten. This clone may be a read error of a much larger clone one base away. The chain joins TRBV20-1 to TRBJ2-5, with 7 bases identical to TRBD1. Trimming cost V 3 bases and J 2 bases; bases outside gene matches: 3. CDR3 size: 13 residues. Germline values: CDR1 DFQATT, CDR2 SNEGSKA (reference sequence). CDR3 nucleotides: TGCAGTGCTAGTGGACAGGTACAAGAGACCCAGTACTTC. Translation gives CSASGQVQETQYF.

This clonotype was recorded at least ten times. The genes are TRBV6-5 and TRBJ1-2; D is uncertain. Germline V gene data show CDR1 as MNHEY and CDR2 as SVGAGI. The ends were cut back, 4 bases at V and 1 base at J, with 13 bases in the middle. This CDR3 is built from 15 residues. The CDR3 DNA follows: TGTGCCAGCAGTTCATCACATACCGTTAACTATGGCTACACCTTC. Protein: CASSSSHTVNYGYTF.

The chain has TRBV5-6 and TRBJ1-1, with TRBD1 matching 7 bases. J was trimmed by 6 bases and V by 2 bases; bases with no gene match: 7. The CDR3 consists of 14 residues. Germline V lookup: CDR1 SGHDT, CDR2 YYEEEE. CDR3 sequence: CASSFNRGGPEAFF. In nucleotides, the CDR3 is TGTGCCAGCAGCTTTAACAGGGGAGGGCCTGAAGCTTTCTTT.

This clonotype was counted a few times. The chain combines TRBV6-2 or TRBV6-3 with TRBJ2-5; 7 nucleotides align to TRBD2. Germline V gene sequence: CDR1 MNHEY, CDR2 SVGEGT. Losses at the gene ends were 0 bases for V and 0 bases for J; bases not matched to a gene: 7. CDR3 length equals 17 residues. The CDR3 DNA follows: TGTGCCAGCAGTTACTCGATCACGGCGGGGGACCAAGAGACCCAGTACTTC. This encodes CASSYSITAGDQETQYF.

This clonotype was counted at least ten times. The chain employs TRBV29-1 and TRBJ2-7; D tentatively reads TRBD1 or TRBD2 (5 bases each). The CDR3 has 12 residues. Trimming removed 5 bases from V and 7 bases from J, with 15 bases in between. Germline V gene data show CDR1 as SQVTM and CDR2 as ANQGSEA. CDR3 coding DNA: TGCAGCGTTCCGGGGACCGCCGGTGAGCAGTACTTC. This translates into CSVPGTAGEQYF.

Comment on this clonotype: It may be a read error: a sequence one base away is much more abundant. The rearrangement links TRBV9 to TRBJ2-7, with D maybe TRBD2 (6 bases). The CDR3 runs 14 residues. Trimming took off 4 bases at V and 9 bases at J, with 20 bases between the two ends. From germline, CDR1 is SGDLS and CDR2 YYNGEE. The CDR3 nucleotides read TGTGCCAGCAGCCCGGACTGGGGGGTTCACGCGCAGTACTTC. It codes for CASSPDWGVHAQYF.

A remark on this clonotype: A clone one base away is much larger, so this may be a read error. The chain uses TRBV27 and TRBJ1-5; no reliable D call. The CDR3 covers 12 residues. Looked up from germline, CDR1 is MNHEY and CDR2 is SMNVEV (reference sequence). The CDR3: CVSSQWNQPQHF. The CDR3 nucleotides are TGTGTCAGCAGTCAGTGGAATCAGCCCCAGCATTTT.

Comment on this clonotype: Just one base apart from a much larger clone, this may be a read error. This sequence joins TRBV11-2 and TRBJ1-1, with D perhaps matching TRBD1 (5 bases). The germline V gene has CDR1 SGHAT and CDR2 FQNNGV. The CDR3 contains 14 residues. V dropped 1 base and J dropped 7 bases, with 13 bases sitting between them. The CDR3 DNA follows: TGTGCCAGCAGCTTAGGGGGGGGGTTTAATGAAGCTTTCTTT. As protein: CASSLGGGFNEAFF. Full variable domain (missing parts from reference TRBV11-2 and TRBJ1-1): EAGVAQSPRYKIIEKRQSVAFWCNPISGHATLYWYQQILGQGPKLLIQFQNNGVVDDSQLPKDRFSAERLKGVDSTLKIQPAKLEDSAVYLCASSLGGGFNEAFFGQGTRLTVV.

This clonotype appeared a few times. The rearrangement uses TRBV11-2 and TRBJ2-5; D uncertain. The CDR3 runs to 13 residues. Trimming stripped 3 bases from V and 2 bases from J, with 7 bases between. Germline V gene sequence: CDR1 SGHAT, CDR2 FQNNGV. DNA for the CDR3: TGTGCCAGCAGCTTCCCGGGTCAAGAGACCCAGTACTTC. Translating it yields CASSFPGQETQYF.

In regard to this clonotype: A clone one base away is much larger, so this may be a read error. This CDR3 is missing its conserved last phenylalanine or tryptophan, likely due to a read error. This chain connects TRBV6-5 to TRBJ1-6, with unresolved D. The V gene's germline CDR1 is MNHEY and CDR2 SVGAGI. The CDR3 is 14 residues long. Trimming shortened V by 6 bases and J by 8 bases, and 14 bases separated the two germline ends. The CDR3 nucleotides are TGTGCCAGCAGGGATGCACTGGGAGATTCACCCCTCCACTCT. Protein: CASRDALGDSPLHS.

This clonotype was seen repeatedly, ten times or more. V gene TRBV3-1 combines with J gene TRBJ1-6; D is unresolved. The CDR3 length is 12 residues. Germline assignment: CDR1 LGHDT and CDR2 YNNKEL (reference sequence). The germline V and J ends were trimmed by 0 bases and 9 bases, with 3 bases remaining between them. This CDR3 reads CASSQDGSPLHF. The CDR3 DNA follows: TGTGCCAGCAGCCAAGACGGTTCACCCCTCCACTTT.

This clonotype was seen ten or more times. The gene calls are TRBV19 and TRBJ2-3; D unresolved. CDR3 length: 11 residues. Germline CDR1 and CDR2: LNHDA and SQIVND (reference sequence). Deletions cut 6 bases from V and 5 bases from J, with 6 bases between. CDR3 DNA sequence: TGTGCCAGTAGCCTCCTAGATACGCAGTATTTT. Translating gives CASSLLDTQYF.

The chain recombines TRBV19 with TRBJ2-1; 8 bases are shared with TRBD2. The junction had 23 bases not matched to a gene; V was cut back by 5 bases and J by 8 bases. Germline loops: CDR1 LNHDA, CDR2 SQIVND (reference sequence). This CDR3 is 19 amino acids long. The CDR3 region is CASSPSWQWEAGVLDEQFF. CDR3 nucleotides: TGTGCCAGTAGTCCGAGTTGGCAGTGGGAAGCGGGAGTGTTGGATGAGCAGTTCTTC.

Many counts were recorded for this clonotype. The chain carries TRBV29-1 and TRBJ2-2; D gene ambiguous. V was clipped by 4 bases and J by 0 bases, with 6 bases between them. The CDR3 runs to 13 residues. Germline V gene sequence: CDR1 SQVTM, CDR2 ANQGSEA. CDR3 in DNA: TGCAGCGTTGTAAGGGCGAACACCGGGGAGCTGTTTTTT. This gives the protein CSVVRANTGELFF.

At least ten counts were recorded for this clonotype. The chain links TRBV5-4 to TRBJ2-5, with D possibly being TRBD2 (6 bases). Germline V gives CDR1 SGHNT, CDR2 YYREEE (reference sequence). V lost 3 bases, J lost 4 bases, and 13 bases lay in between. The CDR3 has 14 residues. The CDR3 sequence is CASSWQGGGETQYF. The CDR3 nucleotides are TGTGCCAGCAGCTGGCAGGGAGGCGGAGAGACCCAGTACTTC. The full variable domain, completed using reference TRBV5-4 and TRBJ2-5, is ETGVTQSPTHLIKTRGQQVTLRCSSQSGHNTVSWYQQALGQGPQFIFQYYREEENGRGNFPPRFSGLQFPNYSSELNVNALELDDSALYLCASSWQGGGETQYFGPGTRLLVL.

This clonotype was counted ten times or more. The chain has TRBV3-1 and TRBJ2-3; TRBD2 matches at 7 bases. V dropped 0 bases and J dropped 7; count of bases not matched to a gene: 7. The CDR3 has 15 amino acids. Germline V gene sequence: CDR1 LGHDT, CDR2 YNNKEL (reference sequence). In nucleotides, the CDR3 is TGTGCCAGCAGCCAAGACTCGCGGGAGCTGAATACGCAGTATTTT. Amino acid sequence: CASSQDSRELNTQYF.

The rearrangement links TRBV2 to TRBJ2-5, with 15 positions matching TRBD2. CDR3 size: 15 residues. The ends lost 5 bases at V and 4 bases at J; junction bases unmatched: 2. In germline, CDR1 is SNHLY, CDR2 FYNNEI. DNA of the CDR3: TGTGCCAGCAGTACGGGACTAGCGGGAGGAGAGACCCAGTACTTC. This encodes CASSTGLAGGETQYF.

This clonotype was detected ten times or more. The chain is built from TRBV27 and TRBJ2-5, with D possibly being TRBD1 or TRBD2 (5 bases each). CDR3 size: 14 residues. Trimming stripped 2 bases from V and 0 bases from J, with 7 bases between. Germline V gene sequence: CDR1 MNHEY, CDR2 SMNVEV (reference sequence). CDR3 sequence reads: CASSLEGNQETQYF. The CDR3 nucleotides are TGTGCCAGCAGTTTAGAGGGGAACCAAGAGACCCAGTACTTC.